The entry below describes one T cell receptor beta chain. The antigen this receptor binds is unknown. No much larger clone exists at a distance of one base, and base qualities are not known. The data originate from a study of T cell responses to AZD1222 COVID-19 vaccine (dated by TCRdb to about 2021). Study-level background: AZD1222 recipients with second doses at about 4 weeks or about 12 weeks were pooled, because spike-specific TCR depth and breadth did not differ between schedules. TCR sequencing covered more than 230 trial participants: about 210 given two doses of AZD1222 and 26 given two doses of MenACWY control vaccine. Trial participants were enrolled into age subgroups of 18-55, 56-69 and 70-plus years, which contained roughly 140, 27 and 60 TCR-sequenced participants, respectively.

Findings and caveats that apply to the study as a whole: Spike-specific TCR breadth and depth rose significantly after two AZD1222 doses compared with day 0 and with MenACWY recipients. Participants were mostly white British, with more females than males. The authors suggested clonal diversity may have been underestimated. The 56-69-year group was small, and its depth increase did not reach significance, likely because of low power. Vaccine-associated CD4 TCRs spanned the whole spike protein, with dominant responses in regions 160-218 and 743-854. Because no day 14 peak-response samples were available, repertoires were characterized only after the peak T cell response. Reportedly, close to half of the unique spike-specific TCRs recognized epitopes lying outside the regions that are mutated in the B.1.351 and B.1.1.7 variants. Conclusions about previously exposed vaccinees are limited because only six or seven AZD1222 recipients were SARS-CoV-2 seropositive at baseline.

From the cysteine through the phenylalanine, the CDR3 covers 15 amino acids. Only CDR3 DNA remains: 45 bases, in frame from the first base. V lost 4 bases and J lost 4 bases; the stretch between them is 16 bases long. The germline V gene encodes CDR1 SGHTA and CDR2 FQGTGA. What the time point label conveys for this sample: baseline before first vaccination. The vaccinee samples were drawn from two UK trials, COV001 and COV002, one of which was a single-blind randomized controlled phase 2/3 trial testing AZD1222 (ChAdOx1 nCoV-19) in healthy adults. Trial participant PBMC samples were collected at day 0 and day 28 after the second dose for TCRbeta chain sequencing. The CDR3 regions of human TCRbeta chains were subjected to immunosequencing. Regarding the original processing steps: TCRs in the repertoires were matched against a reference library of SARS-CoV-2-specific TCRs that had been generated with the MIRA antigen-specificity platform. Breadth was defined as the fraction of unique TCRs that were SARS-CoV-2-associated. Depth was defined as the fraction of total T cells that were SARS-CoV-2-associated. Using the MIRA data, every spike-specific TCR was mapped to the spike region that the TCR reacted to and assigned to either a CD4 or a CD8 class. Log10-transformed breadth and depth values were compared by one-way ANOVA with Sidak's multiple comparisons tests. What TCRdb holds here is the immuneACCESS table cut down to in-frame rearrangements. Part of the clones is not present; checked against another copy, under half of the missing clones reflect an unresolved V gene, and the others are unexplained. That table supplies the V and J calls and clone size; D and trimming were determined from the DNA. A total of just over 80,000 clones appear in this sample, over 80% of them only once. The top ten constitute 5.7% of the sample.

The sample consisted of peripheral blood, taken on day 0 of AZD1222 vaccination. Here the chain combines TRBV7-3 and TRBJ1-2; the best D guess is TRBD1, with 5 bases matching. The source is an adult in good health. Read as DNA, the sequence is TGTGCCAGCAGCTCGATGGGCGACAGAACCTATGGCTACACCTTC. It translates to CASSSMGDRTYGYTF.